This T cell receptor (beta chain) came from a study of blood T cell repertoires in COVID-19. Study context: Samples came from the United States, Italy and Spain, spanning acute and convalescent COVID-19.

CDR1 is SEHNR, CDR2 FQNEAQ, per germline (reference sequence). This CDR3 region has 13 residues. Trimming left V 4 bases short and J 6 bases short, with 10 bases between. Everyone who took part was roughly 18 to 89 years old, and they came from about 25 US areas. Allocation to cohorts depended on clinical history reported by the participants. For recovered donors of Cohort 3, there were two negative PCRs, clearance, or symptom resolution. Only in-frame clones appear in the TCRdb table, and some are missing; sequencing was by immunoSEQ multiplex PCR. The sample carries about 350,000 clones, more than 75% recorded once. With regard to this clone: Other nucleotide sequences from this sample produce the same CDR3.

This sequence originates from a woman in her 30s who had recovered from COVID-19. Input material: PBMCs or T cells enriched from blood (not recorded which). V gene TRBV7-9 combines with J gene TRBJ1-5, with D perhaps TRBD1 (6 bases). The CDR3 reads CASSSGAGQPQHF. CDR3 DNA: TGTGCCAGCAGCTCAGGGGCGGGTCAGCCCCAGCATTTT.